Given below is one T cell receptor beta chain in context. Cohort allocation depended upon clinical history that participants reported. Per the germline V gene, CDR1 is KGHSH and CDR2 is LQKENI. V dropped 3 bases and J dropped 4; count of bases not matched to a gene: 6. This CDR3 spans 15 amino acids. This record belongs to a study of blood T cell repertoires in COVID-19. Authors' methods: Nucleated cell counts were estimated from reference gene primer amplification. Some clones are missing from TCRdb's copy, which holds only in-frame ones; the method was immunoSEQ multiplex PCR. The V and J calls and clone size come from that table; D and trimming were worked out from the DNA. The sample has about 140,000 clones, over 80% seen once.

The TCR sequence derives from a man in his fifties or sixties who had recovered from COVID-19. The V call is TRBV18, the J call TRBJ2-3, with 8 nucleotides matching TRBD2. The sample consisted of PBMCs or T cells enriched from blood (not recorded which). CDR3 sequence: CASSPGLEGSDTQYF. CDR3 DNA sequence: TGTGCCAGCTCACCGGGACTAGAAGGATCAGATACGCAGTATTTT.